Following are 9 T cell receptor beta chains from one sample sequenced in a study of cytomegalovirus exposure and HLA in healthy donors. PCR used 60 Vbeta primers and 13 Jbeta primers. Using immunoSEQ multiplex PCR, the repertoire was profiled, and TCRdb retains in-frame clones only, with some absent. The data show approximately 150,000 clones, approximately 82% seen once. Sample: PBMCs. The receptors derive from a young man in good health and CMV-seropositive.

V is TRBV5-1 and J is TRBJ2-3, with D possibly being TRBD2 (6 bases). In germline, CDR1 is SGHRS, CDR2 YFSETQ. The CDR3 runs 14 residues. V lost 3 bases and J 3 bases, leaving 11 bases between the germline ends. CDR3 nucleotides: TGCGCCAGCAGCTCCGGGGGAACGACAGATACGCAGTATTTT. It yields the protein CASSSGGTTDTQYF.

The chain joins TRBV27 to TRBJ2-7, with 9 bases that match TRBD1. This CDR3 spans 17 amino acids. The V gene end was trimmed by 2 bases and the J gene end by 7 bases; junction bases not matched to a gene: 15. Germline V gives CDR1 MNHEY, CDR2 SMNVEV (reference sequence). DNA of the CDR3: TGTGCCAGCAGTTTAAGGGTAGGACAGGGGCCCCTCTGGGAGCAGTACTTC. As protein: CASSLRVGQGPLWEQYF.

J is TRBJ2-3 and V is TRBV27, with 9 nucleotides matching TRBD2. The CDR3 extends over 19 amino acids. Germline V gene data show CDR1 as MNHEY and CDR2 as SMNVEV (reference sequence). V lost 4 bases to trimming and J lost 1 base; unmatched junction nucleotides: 15. The CDR3: CASSSLREWREGRTDTQYF. The CDR3 DNA reads as TGTGCCAGCAGTTCCCTCAGGGAATGGCGGGAGGGCCGCACAGATACGCAGTATTTT.

With respect to this clone: This sample includes further DNA sequences coding for the same CDR3. The chain combines TRBV19 with TRBJ1-1; 7 bases match TRBD1. Trimming at V came to 5 bases and at J to 1 base, leaving 7 bases not matched to a gene. The CDR3 sequence is 15 residues long. The germline V gene encodes CDR1 LNHDA and CDR2 SQIVND (reference sequence). The CDR3 sequence: CASSPWTGGNTEAFF. CDR3 bases: TGTGCCAGTAGTCCATGGACAGGAGGGAACACTGAAGCTTTCTTT.

The genes are TRBV4-1 and TRBJ1-5, with D hard to call. The CDR3 covers 15 residues. Trimming stripped 5 bases from V and 3 bases from J, with 14 bases between. Per the germline V gene, CDR1 is MGHRA and CDR2 is YSYEKL. Here the CDR3 reads CASSSTHGNNQPQHF. The CDR3 DNA sequence: TGCGCCAGCAGCTCTACTCATGGTAACAATCAGCCCCAGCATTTT.

The J gene is TRBJ1-1, the V gene TRBV7-3; D may be TRBD1 (6 bases). CDR3 size: 15 residues. V lost 2 bases and J lost 1, with 11 bases in between. Germline-derived CDR1 and CDR2 are SGHTA and FQGTGA. The chain's CDR3 is CASSLGSTGNTEAFF. The CDR3 nucleotides read TGTGCCAGCAGCTTAGGATCGACAGGGAACACTGAAGCTTTCTTT.

The chain is built from TRBV19 and TRBJ1-3; D is possibly TRBD1 (5 bases). In germline, CDR1 is LNHDA, CDR2 SQIVND (reference sequence). The CDR3 covers 14 residues. The V gene lost 6 bases and the J gene lost 0 bases, with 9 bases spanning the gap. The chain's CDR3 is CASSGGYSGNTIYF. In DNA form, the CDR3 reads TGTGCCAGTAGCGGGGGTTACTCTGGAAACACCATATATTTT. The full variable domain, with the rest looked up from reference TRBV19 and TRBJ1-3, is DGGITQSPKYLFRKEGQNVTLSCEQNLNHDAMYWYRQDPGQGLRLIYYSQIVNDFQKGDIAEGYSVSREKKESFPLTVTSAQKNPTAFYLCASSGGYSGNTIYFGEGSWLTVV.

V is TRBV7-8 and J is TRBJ2-7; 9 bases match TRBD1. The junction had 5 bases not matched to a gene; V was cut back by 4 bases and J by 1 base. The CDR3 is 15 amino acids. CDR1 and CDR2 (germline): SGHVS, FQNEAQ. The CDR3 protein is CASSSGTGKSYEQYF. The CDR3 nucleotides read TGTGCCAGCAGCTCCGGGACAGGGAAATCCTACGAGCAGTACTTC.

V is TRBV4-1 and J is TRBJ2-3; 13 bases agree with TRBD2. Germline CDR1 is MGHRA and CDR2 is YSYEKL. J was trimmed by 0 bases and V by 5 bases; bases with no gene match: 11. The CDR3 loop spans 19 amino acids. The CDR3 region is CASSVRTSGGLSSTDTQYF. CDR3 nucleotides: TGCGCCAGCAGCGTCCGGACTAGCGGGGGCCTATCTAGCACAGATACGCAGTATTTT.